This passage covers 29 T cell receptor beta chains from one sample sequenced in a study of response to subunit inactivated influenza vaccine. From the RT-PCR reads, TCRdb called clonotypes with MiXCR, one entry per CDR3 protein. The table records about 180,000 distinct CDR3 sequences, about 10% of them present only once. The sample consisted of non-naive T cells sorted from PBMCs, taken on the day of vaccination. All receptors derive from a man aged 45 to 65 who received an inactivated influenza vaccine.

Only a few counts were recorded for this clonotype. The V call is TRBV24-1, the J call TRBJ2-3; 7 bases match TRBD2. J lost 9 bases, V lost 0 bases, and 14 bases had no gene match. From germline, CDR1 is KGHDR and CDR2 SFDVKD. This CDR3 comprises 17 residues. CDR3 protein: CATSDLDFGTTTRTQYF. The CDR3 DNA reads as TGTGCCACCAGTGATTTGGACTTCGGGACTACAACACGAACGCAGTATTTT.

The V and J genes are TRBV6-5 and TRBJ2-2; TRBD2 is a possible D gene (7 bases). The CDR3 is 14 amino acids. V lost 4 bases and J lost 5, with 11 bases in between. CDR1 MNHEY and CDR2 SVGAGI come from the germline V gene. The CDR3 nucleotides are TGTGCCAGCAGTTGGGAGGGGGAAACCGGGGAGCTGTTTTTT. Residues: CASSWEGETGELFF.

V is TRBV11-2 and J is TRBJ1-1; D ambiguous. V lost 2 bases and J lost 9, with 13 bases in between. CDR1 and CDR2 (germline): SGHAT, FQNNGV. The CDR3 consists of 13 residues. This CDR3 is CASSLRDRVKAFF. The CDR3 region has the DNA TGTGCCAGCAGCTTAAGGGATAGAGTGAAAGCTTTCTTT.

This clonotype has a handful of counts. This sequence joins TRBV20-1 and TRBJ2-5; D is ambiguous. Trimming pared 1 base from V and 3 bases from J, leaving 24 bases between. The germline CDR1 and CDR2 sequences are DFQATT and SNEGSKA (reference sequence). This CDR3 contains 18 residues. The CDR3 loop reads CSARVSGLQASSKETQYF. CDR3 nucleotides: TGCAGTGCTAGAGTTTCGGGTTTACAAGCGTCTTCTAAAGAGACCCAGTACTTC.

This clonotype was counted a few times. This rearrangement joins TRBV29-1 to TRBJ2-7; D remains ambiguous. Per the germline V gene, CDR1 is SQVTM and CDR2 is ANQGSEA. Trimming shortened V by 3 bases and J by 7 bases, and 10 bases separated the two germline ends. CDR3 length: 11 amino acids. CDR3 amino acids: CSVDTLGEQYF. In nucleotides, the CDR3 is TGCAGCGTTGACACGTTAGGAGAGCAGTACTTC.

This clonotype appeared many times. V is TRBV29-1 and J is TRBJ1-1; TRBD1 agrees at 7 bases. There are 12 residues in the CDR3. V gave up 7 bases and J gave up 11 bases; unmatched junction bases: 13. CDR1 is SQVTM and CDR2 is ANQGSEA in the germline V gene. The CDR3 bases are TGCAGCGGCTCAGGCCAGGGGGGTTTCGCTTTCTTT. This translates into CSGSGQGGFAFF. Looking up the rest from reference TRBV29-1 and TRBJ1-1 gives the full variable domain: SAVISQKPSRDICQRGTSLTIQCQVDSQVTMMFWYRQQPGQSLTLIATANQGSEATYESGFVIDKFPISRPNLTFSTLTVSNMSPEDSSIYLCSGSGQGGFAFFGQGTRLTVV.

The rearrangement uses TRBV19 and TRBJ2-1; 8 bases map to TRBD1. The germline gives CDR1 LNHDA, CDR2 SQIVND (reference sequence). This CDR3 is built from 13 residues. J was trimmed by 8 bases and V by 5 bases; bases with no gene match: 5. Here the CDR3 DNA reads TGTGCCAGTAGTCGGCCAGGGGGCGATGAGCAGTTCTTC. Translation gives CASSRPGGDEQFF.

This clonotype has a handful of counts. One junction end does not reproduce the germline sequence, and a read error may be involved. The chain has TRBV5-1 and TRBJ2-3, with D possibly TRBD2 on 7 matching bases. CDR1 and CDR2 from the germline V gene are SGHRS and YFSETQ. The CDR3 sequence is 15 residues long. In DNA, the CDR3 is TGCGCCAGCAGCGGCGGGGGCGATTTTACAGAAACGCAGTATTTT. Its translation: CASSGGGDFTETQYF.

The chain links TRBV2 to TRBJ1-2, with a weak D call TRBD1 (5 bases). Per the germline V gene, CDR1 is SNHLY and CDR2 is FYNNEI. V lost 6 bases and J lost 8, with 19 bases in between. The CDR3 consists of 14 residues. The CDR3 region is CASSIDPGGVGYTF. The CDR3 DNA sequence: TGTGCCAGCAGCATAGACCCCGGGGGAGTAGGCTACACCTTC.

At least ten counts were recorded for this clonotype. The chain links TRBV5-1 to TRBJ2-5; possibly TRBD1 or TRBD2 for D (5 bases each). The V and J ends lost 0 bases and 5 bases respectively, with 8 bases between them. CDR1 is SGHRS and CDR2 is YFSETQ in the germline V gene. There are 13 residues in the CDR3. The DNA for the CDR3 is TGCGCCAGCAGCTTGGAAGGGGACGAGACCCAGTACTTC. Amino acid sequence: CASSLEGDETQYF.

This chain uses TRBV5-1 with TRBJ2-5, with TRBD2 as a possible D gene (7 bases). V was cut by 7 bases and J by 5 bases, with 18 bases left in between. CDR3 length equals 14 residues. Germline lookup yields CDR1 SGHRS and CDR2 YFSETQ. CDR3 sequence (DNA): TGCGCCAGCGTGGATACGGGGGGCGTCGAGACCCAGTACTTC. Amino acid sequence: CASVDTGGVETQYF.

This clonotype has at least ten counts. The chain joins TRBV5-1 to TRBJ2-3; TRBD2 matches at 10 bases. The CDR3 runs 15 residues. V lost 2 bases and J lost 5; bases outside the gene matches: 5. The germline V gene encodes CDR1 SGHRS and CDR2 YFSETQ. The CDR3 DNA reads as TGCGCCAGCAGCTTCCAGCGGGGGGGCGAAGATACGCAGTATTTT. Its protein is CASSFQRGGEDTQYF.

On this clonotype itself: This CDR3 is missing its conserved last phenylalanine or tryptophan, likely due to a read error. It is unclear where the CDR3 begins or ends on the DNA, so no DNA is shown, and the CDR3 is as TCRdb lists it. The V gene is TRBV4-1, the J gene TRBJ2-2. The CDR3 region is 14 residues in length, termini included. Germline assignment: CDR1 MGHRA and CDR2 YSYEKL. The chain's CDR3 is CAIGSSLLSGELLC.

The CDR3 is CAISGTDRGYEQYF. The CDR3 DNA reads as TGTGCCATCAGTGGTACGGACAGGGGGTACGAGCAGTACTTC. The rearrangement joins TRBV10-3 to TRBJ2-7, with 10 bases matching TRBD1. Germline assignment: CDR1 ENHRY and CDR2 SYGVKD. Trimming at V came to 4 bases and at J to 4 bases, leaving 4 bases not matched to a gene. The CDR3 loop spans 14 amino acids.

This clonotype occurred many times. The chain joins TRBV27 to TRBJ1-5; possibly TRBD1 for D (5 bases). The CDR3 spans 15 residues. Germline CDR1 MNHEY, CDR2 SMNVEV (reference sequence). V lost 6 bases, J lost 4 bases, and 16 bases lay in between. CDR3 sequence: CASRTGTGGNQPQHF. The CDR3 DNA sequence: TGTGCCAGCAGAACCGGGACGGGAGGAAATCAGCCCCAGCATTTT.

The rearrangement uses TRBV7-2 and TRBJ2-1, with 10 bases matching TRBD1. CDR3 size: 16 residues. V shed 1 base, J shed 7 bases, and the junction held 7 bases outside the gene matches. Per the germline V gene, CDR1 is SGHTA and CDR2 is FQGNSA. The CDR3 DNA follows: TGTGCCAGCAGCTTAGGGTGGACAGGGGGTCTGAATGAGCAGTTCTTC. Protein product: CASSLGWTGGLNEQFF.

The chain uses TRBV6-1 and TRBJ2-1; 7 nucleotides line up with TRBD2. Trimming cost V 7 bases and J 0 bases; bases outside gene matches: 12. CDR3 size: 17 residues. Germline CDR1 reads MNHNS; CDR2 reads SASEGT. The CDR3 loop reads CASKGIGGGSSYNEQFF. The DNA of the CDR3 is TGTGCCAGCAAGGGGATCGGCGGGGGAAGCTCCTACAATGAGCAGTTCTTC.

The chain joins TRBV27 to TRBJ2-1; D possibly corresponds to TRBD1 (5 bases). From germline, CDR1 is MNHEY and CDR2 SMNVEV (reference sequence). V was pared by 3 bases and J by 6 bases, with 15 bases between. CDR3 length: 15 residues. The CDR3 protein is CASSLGLERSNEQFF. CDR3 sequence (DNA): TGTGCCAGCAGTTTGGGGCTCGAAAGGTCCAATGAGCAGTTCTTC.

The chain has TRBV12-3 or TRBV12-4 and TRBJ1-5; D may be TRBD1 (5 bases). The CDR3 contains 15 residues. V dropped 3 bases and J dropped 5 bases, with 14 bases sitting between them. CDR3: CASSFTWGKDQPQHF. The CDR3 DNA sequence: TGTGCCAGCAGTTTTACGTGGGGGAAGGATCAGCCCCAGCATTTT.

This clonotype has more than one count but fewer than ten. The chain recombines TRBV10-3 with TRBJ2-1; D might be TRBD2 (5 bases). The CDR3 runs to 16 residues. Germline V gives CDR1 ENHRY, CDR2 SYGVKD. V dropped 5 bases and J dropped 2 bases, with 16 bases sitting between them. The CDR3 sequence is CAISSERHLTYNEQFF. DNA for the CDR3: TGTGCCATCAGTTCAGAGCGGCATCTTACCTACAATGAGCAGTTCTTC.

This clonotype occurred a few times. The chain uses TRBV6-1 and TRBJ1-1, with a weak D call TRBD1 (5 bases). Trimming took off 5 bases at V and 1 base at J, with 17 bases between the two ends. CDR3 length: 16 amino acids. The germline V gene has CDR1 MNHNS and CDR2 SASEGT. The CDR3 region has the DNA TGTGCCAGCAGTCCCTCTGGGACCCCGTCGAACACTGAAGCTTTCTTT. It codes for CASSPSGTPSNTEAFF.

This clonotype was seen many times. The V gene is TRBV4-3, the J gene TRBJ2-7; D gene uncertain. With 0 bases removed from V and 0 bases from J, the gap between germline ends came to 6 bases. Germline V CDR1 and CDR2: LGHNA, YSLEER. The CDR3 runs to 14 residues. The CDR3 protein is CASSQDSASYEQYF. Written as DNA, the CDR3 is TGCGCCAGCAGCCAAGACTCAGCCTCCTACGAGCAGTACTTC.

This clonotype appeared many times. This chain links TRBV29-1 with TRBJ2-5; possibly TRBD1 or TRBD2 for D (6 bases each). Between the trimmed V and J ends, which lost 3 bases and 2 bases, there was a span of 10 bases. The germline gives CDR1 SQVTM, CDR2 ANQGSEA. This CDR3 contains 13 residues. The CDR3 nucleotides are TGCAGCGTTGACGGCGGGACACAAGAGACCCAGTACTTC. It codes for CSVDGGTQETQYF.

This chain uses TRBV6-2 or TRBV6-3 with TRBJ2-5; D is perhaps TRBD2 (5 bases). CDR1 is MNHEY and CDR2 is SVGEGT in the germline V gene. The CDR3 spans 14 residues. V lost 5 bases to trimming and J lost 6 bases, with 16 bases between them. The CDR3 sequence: CASSKFRGLKTQYF. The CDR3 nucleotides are TGTGCCAGCAGTAAATTTCGGGGTTTGAAGACCCAGTACTTC.

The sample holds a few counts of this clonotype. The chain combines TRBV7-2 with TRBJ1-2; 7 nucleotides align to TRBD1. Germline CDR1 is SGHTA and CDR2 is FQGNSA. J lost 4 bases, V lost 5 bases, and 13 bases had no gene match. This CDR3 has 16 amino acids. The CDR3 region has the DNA TGTGCCAGCAGCCCGAAGACAGGGAGTGGAGGCTATGGCTACACCTTC. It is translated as CASSPKTGSGGYGYTF. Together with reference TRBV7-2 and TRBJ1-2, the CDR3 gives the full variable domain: GAGVSQSPSNKVTEKGKDVELRCDPISGHTALYWYRQSLGQGLEFLIYFQGNSAPDKSGLPSDRFSAERTGGSVSTLTIQRTQQEDSAVYLCASSPKTGSGGYGYTFGSGTRLTVV.

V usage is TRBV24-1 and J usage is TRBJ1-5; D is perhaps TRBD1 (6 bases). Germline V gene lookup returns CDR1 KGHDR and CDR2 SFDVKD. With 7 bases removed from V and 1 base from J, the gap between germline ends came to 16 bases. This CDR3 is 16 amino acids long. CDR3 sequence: CATSRGGPQSNQPQHF. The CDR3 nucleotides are TGTGCCACCAGCCGGGGGGGGCCGCAAAGCAATCAGCCCCAGCATTTT.

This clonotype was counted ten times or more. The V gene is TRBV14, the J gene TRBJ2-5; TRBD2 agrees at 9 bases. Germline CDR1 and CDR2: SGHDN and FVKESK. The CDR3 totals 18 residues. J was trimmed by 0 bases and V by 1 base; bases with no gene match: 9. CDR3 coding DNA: TGTGCCAGCAGCCAAGTTGGGCCAGCGGGGGGCCACCAAGAGACCCAGTACTTC. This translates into CASSQVGPAGGHQETQYF.

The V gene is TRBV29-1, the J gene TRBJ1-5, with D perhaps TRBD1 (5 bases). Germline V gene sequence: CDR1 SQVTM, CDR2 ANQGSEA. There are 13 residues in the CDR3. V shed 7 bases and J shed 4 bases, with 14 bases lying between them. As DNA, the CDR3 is TGCAGCGCTCGGGACGGCTCAAATCAGCCCCAGCATTTT. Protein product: CSARDGSNQPQHF. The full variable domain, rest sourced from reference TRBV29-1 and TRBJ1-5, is SAVISQKPSRDICQRGTSLTIQCQVDSQVTMMFWYRQQPGQSLTLIATANQGSEATYESGFVIDKFPISRPNLTFSTLTVSNMSPEDSSIYLCSARDGSNQPQHFGDGTRLSIL.

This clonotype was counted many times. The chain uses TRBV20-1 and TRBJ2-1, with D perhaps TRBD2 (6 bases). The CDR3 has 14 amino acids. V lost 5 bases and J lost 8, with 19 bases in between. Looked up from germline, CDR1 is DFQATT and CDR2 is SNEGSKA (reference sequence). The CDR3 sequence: CSAPWRGPSDEQFF. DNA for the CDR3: TGCAGTGCTCCTTGGCGGGGCCCCAGCGATGAGCAGTTCTTC.